The clone carrying this T cell receptor beta chain came up many times. Its matching antigen is unknown. The data were taken from a study of Graves' ophthalmopathy and Graves' hyperthyroidism. Study outcomes and limitations: Blood shared most expanded thyroid clonotypes above 0.001 frequency.

Germline lookup yields CDR1 LNHDA and CDR2 SQIVND (reference sequence). Losses at the gene ends were 4 bases for V and 4 bases for J; bases not matched to a gene: 13. CDR3 length: 17 amino acids. PBMCs stemmed from over 8 ml of fresh peripheral blood. Amplified material comprised TCR beta CDR3 regions derived from RNA transcripts. HTBI primers served in a first-round RT-PCR, which a second-round multiplex PCR followed. One entry per CDR3 protein results from TCRdb running MiXCR on the multiplex PCR reads. The repertoire has 600,000 to 950,000 distinct CDR3 sequences, 35% to 50% of them found once; the top ten carry approximately 43%.

The gene calls are TRBV19 and TRBJ1-5, with TRBD1 matching over 7 bases. Specimen: peripheral blood. This receptor was obtained from an adult man with Graves' ophthalmopathy. The CDR3 is CASSRAPGGTLNQPQHF. In DNA form, the CDR3 reads TGTGCCAGTAGTAGAGCCCCAGGGGGGACCCTTAATCAGCCCCAGCATTTT.